This T cell receptor beta chain was observed in a study of blood T cell repertoires in COVID-19. Study information: Spain, Italy and the United States supplied samples that represented acute and convalescent COVID-19.

Germline CDR1 and CDR2: SGHDN and FVKESK. The CDR3 has 14 amino acids. Trimming cost V 6 bases and J 5 bases; bases outside gene matches: 9. The data were produced by immunoSEQ multiplex PCR, yet TCRdb's version contains in-frame clones alone and is incomplete. The table includes fewer than 30,000 clones, roughly nine tenths detected once. The rearrangement joins TRBV14 to TRBJ1-1; 7 nucleotides line up with TRBD1. This receptor was identified in a human donor with active COVID-19. The donor label of this sample is uncertain. The material sequenced was peripheral blood. As DNA, the CDR3 is TGTGCCAGCAGTCACAGGGGTCCAGGGACTGAAGCTTTCTTT. Translating it yields CASSHRGPGTEAFF.